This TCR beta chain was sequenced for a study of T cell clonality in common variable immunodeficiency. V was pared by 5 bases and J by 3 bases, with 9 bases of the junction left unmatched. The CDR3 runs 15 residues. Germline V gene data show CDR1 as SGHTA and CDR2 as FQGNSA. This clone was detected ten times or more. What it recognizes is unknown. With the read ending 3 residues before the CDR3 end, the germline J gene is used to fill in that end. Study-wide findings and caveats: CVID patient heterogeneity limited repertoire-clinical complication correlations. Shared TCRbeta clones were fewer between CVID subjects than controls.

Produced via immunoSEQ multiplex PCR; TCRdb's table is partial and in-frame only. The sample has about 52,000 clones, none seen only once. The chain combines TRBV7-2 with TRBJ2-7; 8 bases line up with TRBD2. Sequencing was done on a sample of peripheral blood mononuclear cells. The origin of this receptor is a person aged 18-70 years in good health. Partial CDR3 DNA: TGTGCCAGCAGCCCGTGGACTAGCCCGGACTACGAG. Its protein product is CASSPWTSPDYE. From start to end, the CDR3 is CASSPWTSPDYEQYF. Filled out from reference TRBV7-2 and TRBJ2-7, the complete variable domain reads GAGVSQSPSNKVTEKGKDVELRCDPISGHTALYWYRQSLGQGLEFLIYFQGNSAPDKSGLPSDRFSAERTGGSVSTLTIQRTQQEDSAVYLCASSPWTSPDYEQYFGPGTRLTVT.